Shown below are 17 T cell receptor beta chains from a single sample sequenced in a study of CD8 T cells in Susac syndrome (dated by TCRdb to the late 2010s). Receptor amplification or capture employed the immunoSEQ multiplex PCR assay. RNA was extracted using the RNeasy kit, and roughly 0.5 to 1 microgram was reverse transcribed with random hexamers. TCRdb took the public reads, trimmed them with fastp at Q25, ran MiXCR for clone calling and kept in-frame beta chains. A single entry per CDR3 protein holds the most common genes and DNA from its merged rows. The sample includes 250,000 or so distinct CDR3 sequences, with 90% to 95% observed a single time. In total, the top ten clones hold about 0.071% of the sample. Material: CD4+ T cells from PBMCs. The receptor set was obtained from a human donor with multiple sclerosis.

This clonotype was picked up one time. The chain links TRBV19 to TRBJ2-7; 8 bases are shared with TRBD1. Germline loops: CDR1 LNHDA, CDR2 SQIVND (reference sequence). The CDR3 has 14 amino acids. The CDR3 DNA follows: TGTGCCAGCCCGACGGACAGGGTCTCCCACGAGCAGTACGTC. It specifies CASPTDRVSHEQYV.

The chain has TRBV21-1 and TRBJ2-3; the table assigns TRBD1, which was not confirmed against the DNA. TRBV21-1 represents a pseudogene. The CDR3 spans 15 residues. CDR3 protein: CASSRGGQGTDTQYF. CDR3 DNA sequence: TGTGCCAGCAGCCGAGGGGGACAGGGGACAGATACGCAGTATTTT.

The J gene is TRBJ2-1, the V gene TRBV7-9; no firm D call. Trimming left V 3 bases short and J 8 bases short, with 8 bases between. Germline CDR1 is SEHNR and CDR2 is FQNEAQ (reference sequence). This CDR3 contains 12 residues. CDR3 residues: CASSFKIDEQFF. CDR3 sequence (DNA): TGTGCCAGCAGCTTCAAGATCGATGAGCAGTTCTTC.

This chain connects TRBV11-1 to TRBJ2-5; 7 nucleotides match TRBD1. V was pared by 3 bases and J by 5 bases, with 12 bases of the junction left unmatched. This CDR3 is built from 16 residues. CDR1 is SGHAT, CDR2 FQDESV, per germline (reference sequence). CDR3 DNA sequence: TGTGCCAGCAGCTTGTCTACAGGGGCCAAAGGGGAGACCCAGTACTTC. Translated: CASSLSTGAKGETQYF.

The chain couples TRBV30 to TRBJ1-5; TRBD1 is a possible D gene (6 bases). Trimming cost V 4 bases and J 2 bases, with 12 bases left between them. Germline assignment: CDR1 GTSNPN and CDR2 SVGIG (reference sequence). The CDR3 has 14 residues. The DNA for the CDR3 is TGTGCCTGGAAAGGCTCAGGGGGCAATCAGCCCCAGCATTTT. As protein: CAWKGSGGNQPQHF.

The V call is TRBV2, the J call TRBJ2-1; 13 bases align to TRBD2. V lost 5 bases and J lost 7; bases outside the gene matches: 5. Germline CDR1 is SNHLY and CDR2 is FYNNEI. The CDR3 is made up of 15 amino acids. Here the CDR3 reads CASSYTSGRGNEQFF. In DNA form, the CDR3 reads TGTGCCAGCAGTTACACTAGCGGGAGGGGTAATGAGCAGTTCTTC.

The genes are TRBV6-5 and TRBJ2-7; TRBD1 matches at 7 bases. Losses at the gene ends were 2 bases for V and 3 bases for J; bases not matched to a gene: 4. CDR1 and CDR2 (germline): MNHEY, SVGAGI. CDR3 length equals 14 residues. The DNA of the CDR3 is TGTGCCAGCAGTTACCTCGACAGGGACTACGAGCAGTACTTC. Protein sequence: CASSYLDRDYEQYF.

J is TRBJ2-2 and V is TRBV5-6; 9 positions match TRBD2. V trimming: 2 bases; J trimming: 5 bases; junction bases outside the gene matches: 4. Germline V lookup: CDR1 SGHDT, CDR2 YYEEEE. This CDR3 contains 15 residues. The DNA for the CDR3 is TGTGCCAGCAGCTTTCGACTAGCGGCGACCGGGGAGCTGTTTTTT. Translating gives CASSFRLAATGELFF.

This chain uses TRBV6-1 with TRBJ2-3, with unresolved D. The CDR3 contains 14 residues. V shed 2 bases and J shed 0 bases, with 6 bases lying between them. Germline CDR1 and CDR2: MNHNS and SASEGT. DNA for the CDR3: TGTGCCAGCAGTGAATTGTATAGCACAGATACGCAGTATTTT. Protein: CASSELYSTDTQYF.

The rearrangement links TRBV7-8 to TRBJ2-2, with D tentatively TRBD2 (6 bases). CDR3 length: 15 residues. CDR1 is SGHVS and CDR2 is FQNEAQ in the germline V gene. V was cut by 1 base and J by 1 base, with 7 bases left in between. The CDR3: CASSLVAVNTGELFF. The CDR3, as DNA: TGTGCCAGCAGCTTAGTAGCGGTGAACACCGGGGAGCTGTTTTTT.

The chain joins TRBV9 to TRBJ1-1, with D perhaps matching TRBD1 (5 bases). V lost 4 bases and J 0 bases, leaving 7 bases between the germline ends. Germline assignment: CDR1 SGDLS and CDR2 YYNGEE. This CDR3 has 13 amino acids. CDR3 nucleotides: TGTGCCAGCAGCCGGGACTTGAACACTGAAGCTTTCTTT. It yields the protein CASSRDLNTEAFF.

V gene TRBV6-7 combines with J gene TRBJ2-7; D unresolved. TRBV6-7 is known as an ORF, though its function is uncertain. Deletions cut 2 bases from V and 5 bases from J, with 19 bases between. There are 16 residues in the CDR3. The CDR3: CASSYELARGRHEQYF. CDR3 in DNA: TGTGCCAGCAGTTACGAACTGGCTCGTGGGCGACACGAGCAGTACTTC.

The chain is built from TRBV3-1 and TRBJ1-1; the D is unclear. V lost 4 bases and J lost 1, with 4 bases in between. The CDR3 is made up of 12 amino acids. Looked up from germline, CDR1 is LGHDT and CDR2 is YNNKEL (reference sequence). The DNA of the CDR3 is TGTGCCAGCAGCCGAGAGAACACTGAAGCTTTCTTT. Translation: CASSRENTEAFF. Together with reference TRBV3-1 and TRBJ1-1, the CDR3 gives the full variable domain: DTAVSQTPKYLVTQMGNDKSIKCEQNLGHDTMYWYKQDSKKFLKIMFSYNNKELIINETVPNRFSPKSPDKAHLNLHINSLELGDSAVYFCASSRENTEAFFGQGTRLTVV.

The chain employs TRBV30 and TRBJ2-1, with D maybe TRBD2 (5 bases). V was clipped by 4 bases and J by 0 bases, with 13 bases between them. Germline values: CDR1 GTSNPN, CDR2 SVGIG (reference sequence). The CDR3 contains 15 residues. The CDR3 here is CAWNKDWLSYNEQFF. DNA of the CDR3: TGTGCCTGGAACAAGGACTGGCTCTCCTACAATGAGCAGTTCTTC.

The chain couples TRBV27 to TRBJ1-6; tentative D call: TRBD1 (6 bases). Trimming pared 3 bases from V and 12 bases from J, leaving 15 bases between. From germline, CDR1 is MNHEY and CDR2 SMNVEV (reference sequence). The CDR3 totals 14 residues. The CDR3 protein is CASSFHRVGGPLHF. The DNA of the CDR3 is TGTGCCAGCAGTTTCCACAGGGTAGGGGGACCCCTCCACTTT.

The rearrangement uses TRBV6-4 and TRBJ2-1, with TRBD2 matching over 7 bases. With V trimmed by 4 bases and J by 7 bases, 10 bases remained unmatched. The CDR3 sequence is 15 residues long. Germline CDR1 MRHNA, CDR2 SNTAGT. The CDR3 DNA reads as TGTGCCAGCAGTGTCCGCGGGGGTTTTAGTAATGAGCAGTTCTTC. It translates to CASSVRGGFSNEQFF.

The J gene is TRBJ1-2, the V gene TRBV24-1; D gene unclear. CDR1 and CDR2 from the germline V gene are KGHDR and SFDVKD. V lost 2 bases and J lost 8, with 11 bases in between. The CDR3 is 13 residues long. CDR3 protein: CATSDSSYIGYTF. In DNA form, the CDR3 reads TGTGCCACCAGTGATTCCTCTTATATAGGCTACACCTTC.